This T cell receptor (beta chain) was documented in a study of T cells after yellow fever vaccination. In the study overall: Preparation of the low-cell-number fractions used SMART-Seq v4 Ultra Low Input. Study conclusions and caveats: A faster peak, day 5 versus 15, was reached by the weaker secondary response. Boosting was followed by the reappearance of most primary-vaccination clones (roughly 96% CD4, about 90% CD8).

Worth noting for this clonotype: Its antigen is not identified.

The V end was cut by 9 bases, the J end by 2 bases, with 14 bases between. The V gene's germline CDR1 is SGHTA and CDR2 FQGNSA. The CDR3 is made up of 14 amino acids. UMIs were added to TCR cDNA along with a universal primer site when it was made by 5'RACE template switching. TCRdb recomputed calls from the 5' RACE reads with MiXCR, one row per CDR3 protein. The table includes 300,000 to 350,000 distinct CDR3 sequences, about 7.8% detected once. Sequences were derived from PBMCs, sampled about 41 days after the first yellow fever vaccination. The clonotype was recovered from a man aged 18-30 years who received the YFV17D yellow fever vaccine. The genes are TRBV7-2 and TRBJ2-1; maybe TRBD1 (5 bases). DNA for the CDR3: TGTGCCAGTTTACCCAGGGTCACCTACAATGAGCAGTTCTTC. Translated: CASLPRVTYNEQFF.